Described below is a single T cell receptor beta chain sequence and its context. This CDR3 is built from 16 residues. The J segment lost 7 bases and the V segment lost 0 bases, leaving 11 bases of the junction unmatched. The germline V gene encodes CDR1 LGHNA and CDR2 YSLEER. Authors' data handling: Amplifying reference gene primers gave estimates of nucleated cell counts. The data were produced by immunoSEQ multiplex PCR, yet TCRdb's version contains in-frame clones alone and is incomplete. The V and J calls and clone size were taken over from that table, and D and trimming were inferred from the DNA. This sample has about 97,000 clones, with 85% to 90% found just once. This specimen comes from a study of blood T cell repertoires in COVID-19. About the study: The United States, Italy and Spain supplied acute and convalescent COVID-19 samples. From T cells, B-cell-depleted T cells, or PBMCs came the material, which was cDNA or gDNA.

The chain links TRBV4-3 to TRBJ1-2, with 7 bases matching TRBD1. This receptor was obtained from a man aged 50 to 59 with COVID-19, enrolled during active disease. Sample: peripheral blood. The CDR3 DNA reads TGCGCCAGCAGCCAAGATTTTGCCAGACAGGGCCGTGGCTACACCTTC. Encoded protein: CASSQDFARQGRGYTF.